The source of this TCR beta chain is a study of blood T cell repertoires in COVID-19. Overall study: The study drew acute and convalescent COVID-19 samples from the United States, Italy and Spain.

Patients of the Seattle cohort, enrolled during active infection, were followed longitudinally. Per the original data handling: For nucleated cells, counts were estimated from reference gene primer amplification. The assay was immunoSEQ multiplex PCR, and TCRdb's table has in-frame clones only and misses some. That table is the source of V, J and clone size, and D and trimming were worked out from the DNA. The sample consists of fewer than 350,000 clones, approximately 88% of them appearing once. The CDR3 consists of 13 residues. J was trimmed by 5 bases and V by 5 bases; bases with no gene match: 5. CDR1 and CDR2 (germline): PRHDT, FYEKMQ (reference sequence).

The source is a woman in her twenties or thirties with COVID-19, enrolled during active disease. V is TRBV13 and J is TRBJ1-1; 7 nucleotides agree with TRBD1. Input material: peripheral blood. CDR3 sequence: CASSRSRGTEAFF. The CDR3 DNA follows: TGTGCCAGCAGCCGCTCCAGGGGGACTGAAGCTTTCTTT. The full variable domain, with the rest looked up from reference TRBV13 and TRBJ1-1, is AAGVIQSPRHLIKEKRETATLKCYPIPRHDTVYWYQQGPGQDPQFLISFYEKMQSDKGSIPDRFSAQQFSDYHSELNMSSLELGDSALYFCASSRSRGTEAFFGQGTRLTVV.